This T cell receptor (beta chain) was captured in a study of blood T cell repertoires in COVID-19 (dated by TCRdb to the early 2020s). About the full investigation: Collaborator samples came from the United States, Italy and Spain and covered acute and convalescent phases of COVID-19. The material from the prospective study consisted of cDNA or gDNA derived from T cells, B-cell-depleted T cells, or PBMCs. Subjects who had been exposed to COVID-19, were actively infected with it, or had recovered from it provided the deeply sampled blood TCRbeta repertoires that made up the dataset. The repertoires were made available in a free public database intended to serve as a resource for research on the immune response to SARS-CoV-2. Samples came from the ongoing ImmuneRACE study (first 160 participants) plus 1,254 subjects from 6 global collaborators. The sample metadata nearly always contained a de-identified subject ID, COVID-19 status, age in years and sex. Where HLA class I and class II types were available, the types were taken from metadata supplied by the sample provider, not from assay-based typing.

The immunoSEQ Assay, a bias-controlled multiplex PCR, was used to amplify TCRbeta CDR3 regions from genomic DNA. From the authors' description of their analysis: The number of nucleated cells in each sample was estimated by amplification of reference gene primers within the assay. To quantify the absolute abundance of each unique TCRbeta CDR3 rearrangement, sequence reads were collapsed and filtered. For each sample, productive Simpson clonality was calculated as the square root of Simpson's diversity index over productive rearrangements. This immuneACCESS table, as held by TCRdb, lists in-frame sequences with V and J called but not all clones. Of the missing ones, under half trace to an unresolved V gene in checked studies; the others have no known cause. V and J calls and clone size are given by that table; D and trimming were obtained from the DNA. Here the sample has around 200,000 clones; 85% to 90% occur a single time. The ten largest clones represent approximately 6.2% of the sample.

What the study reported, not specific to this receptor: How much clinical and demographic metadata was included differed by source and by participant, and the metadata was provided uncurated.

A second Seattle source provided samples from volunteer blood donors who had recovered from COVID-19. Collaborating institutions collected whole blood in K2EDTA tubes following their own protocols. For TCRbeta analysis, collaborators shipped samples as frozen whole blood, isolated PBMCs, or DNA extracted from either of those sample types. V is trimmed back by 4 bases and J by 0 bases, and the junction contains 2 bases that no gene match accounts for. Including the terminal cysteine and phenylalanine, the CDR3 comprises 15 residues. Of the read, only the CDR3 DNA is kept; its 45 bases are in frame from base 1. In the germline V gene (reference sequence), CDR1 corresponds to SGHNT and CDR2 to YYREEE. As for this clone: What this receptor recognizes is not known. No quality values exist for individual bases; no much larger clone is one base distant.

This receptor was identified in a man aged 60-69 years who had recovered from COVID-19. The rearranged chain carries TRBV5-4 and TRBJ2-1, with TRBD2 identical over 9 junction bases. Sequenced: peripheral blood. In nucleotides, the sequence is TGTGCCAGCAGCACGACTAGCGGCTCCTACAATGAGCAGTTCTTC. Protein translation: CASSTTSGSYNEQFF.